Shown below are 27 T cell receptor beta chains from a single sample sequenced in a study of cytomegalovirus exposure and HLA in healthy donors. Assay: immunoSEQ multiplex PCR; the TCRdb copy retains only in-frame clones and omits some. Of approximately 140,000 clones detected, roughly 88% appear once; the ten largest clones hold 7.5% to 10%. The sequenced material came from PBMCs. These receptors were obtained from a woman aged 18-29 years in good health and CMV-seropositive.

This chain links TRBV18 with TRBJ1-2, with D uncertain. The CDR3 spans 18 residues. V was trimmed by 0 bases and J by 1 base, leaving 18 bases between them. CDR1 KGHSH and CDR2 LQKENI come from the germline V gene. The chain's CDR3 is CASSPPGGSLPFNYGYTF. CDR3 bases: TGTGCCAGCTCACCACCGGGCGGGTCTCTACCATTTAACTATGGCTACACCTTC.

For the CDR3, the DNA is TGTGCCGGGCATATGGGACAGTTTTTATACGAGCAGTACTTC. Its translation: CAGHMGQFLYEQYF. This chain connects TRBV19 to TRBJ2-7, with TRBD1 matching 7 bases. This CDR3 comprises 14 residues. Germline V gives CDR1 LNHDA, CDR2 SQIVND (reference sequence). The J segment lost 4 bases and the V segment lost 11 bases, leaving 14 bases of the junction unmatched.

The genes are TRBV27 and TRBJ1-1; 10 positions match TRBD1. The germline V gene has CDR1 MNHEY and CDR2 SMNVEV (reference sequence). The CDR3 has 15 amino acids. Trimming at V came to 4 bases and at J to 1 base, leaving 3 bases not matched to a gene. In DNA form, the CDR3 reads TGTGCCAGCAGTTCTGGACAGGGGGGGAACACTGAAGCTTTCTTT. As protein: CASSSGQGGNTEAFF.

The chain joins TRBV20-1 to TRBJ2-1; D is unresolved. Germline V gene sequence: CDR1 DFQATT, CDR2 SNEGSKA (reference sequence). The germline V and J ends were trimmed by 4 bases and 9 bases, with 10 bases remaining between them. This CDR3 has 11 residues. The CDR3 is CSAIGGLEQFF. CDR3 DNA: TGCAGTGCTATTGGCGGTCTTGAGCAGTTCTTC.

The chain links TRBV6-1 to TRBJ1-2, with 8 bases lining up with TRBD1. J lost 3 bases, V lost 6 bases, and 3 bases had no gene match. The germline V gene has CDR1 MNHNS and CDR2 SASEGT. This CDR3 spans 13 amino acids. CDR3 coding DNA: TGTGCCAGCAGAGGGACAGGCGACTATGGCTACACCTTC. It encodes CASRGTGDYGYTF.

J is TRBJ2-2 and V is TRBV4-1; 8 bases fit TRBD2. From germline, CDR1 is MGHRA and CDR2 YSYEKL. V lost 4 bases to trimming and J lost 3 bases; unmatched junction nucleotides: 10. This CDR3 is 17 amino acids long. In DNA form, the CDR3 reads TGCGCCAGCAGCCCTACCCCGGGGGGGGCCGACACCGGGGAGCTGTTTTTT. This codes for CASSPTPGGADTGELFF.

The chain uses TRBV27 and TRBJ1-1, with a tentative D call TRBD1 (6 bases). Looked up from germline, CDR1 is MNHEY and CDR2 is SMNVEV (reference sequence). The CDR3 loop spans 15 amino acids. The germline V and J ends were trimmed by 4 bases and 1 base, with 13 bases remaining between them. The CDR3 reads CASSSSGAENTEAFF. The CDR3 DNA reads TGTGCCAGCAGTTCGTCAGGGGCGGAGAACACTGAAGCTTTCTTT.

This rearrangement joins TRBV4-3 to TRBJ2-3; perhaps TRBD1 as D (6 bases). The V gene's germline CDR1 is LGHNA and CDR2 YSLEER. V gave up 3 bases and J gave up 0 bases, with 13 bases separating them. The CDR3 covers 16 residues. The CDR3 DNA reads TGCGCCAGCAGCCAGGGGTCAGGGGTCAGCACAGATACGCAGTATTTT. Protein: CASSQGSGVSTDTQYF.

The chain recombines TRBV5-5 with TRBJ2-7; 7 positions agree with TRBD1. J gave up 3 bases and V 4 bases, and 4 bases lay outside the gene matches. In germline, CDR1 is SGHKS, CDR2 YYEKEE (reference sequence). This CDR3 is built from 13 residues. In DNA form, the CDR3 reads TGTGCCAGCAGCGGCGGACAGGACTACGAGCAGTACTTC. Its translation is CASSGGQDYEQYF.

The rearrangement uses TRBV5-1 and TRBJ2-3, with 7 bases that match TRBD2. Germline V lookup: CDR1 SGHRS, CDR2 YFSETQ. This CDR3 has 15 residues. J gave up 4 bases and V 3 bases, and 8 bases lay outside the gene matches. The CDR3 region has the DNA TGCGCCAGCAGCTGGGGGGGAGGCTCCGCAGATACGCAGTATTTT. It is translated as CASSWGGGSADTQYF.

This chain joins TRBV7-3 and TRBJ2-3; D unresolved. This CDR3 spans 15 amino acids. CDR1 and CDR2 (germline): SGHTA, FQGTGA. V lost 3 bases to trimming and J lost 4 bases, with 14 bases between them. CDR3 in amino acids: CASSFAHQKSDTQYF. Here the CDR3 DNA reads TGTGCCAGCAGCTTTGCCCATCAGAAGTCAGATACGCAGTATTTT.

The chain carries TRBV9 and TRBJ1-5; TRBD1 might be the D (6 bases). Germline CDR1 reads SGDLS; CDR2 reads YYNGEE. The CDR3 contains 15 residues. V was clipped by 5 bases and J by 1 base, with 13 bases between them. This CDR3 reads CASSNREGSNQPQHF. In DNA form, the CDR3 reads TGTGCCAGCAGTAACAGGGAGGGCAGCAATCAGCCCCAGCATTTT.

The chain employs TRBV30 and TRBJ1-1; 7 nucleotides match TRBD1. CDR1 and CDR2 (germline): GTSNPN, SVGIG (reference sequence). After removal of 2 bases from V and 2 bases from J, the junction contained 8 bases not matched to a gene. The length of the CDR3 is 15 residues. Written as DNA, the CDR3 is TGTGCCTGGAGTTTGGTCCGGGACAGTAACACTGAAGCTTTCTTT. This gives the protein CAWSLVRDSNTEAFF.

The J gene is TRBJ1-2, the V gene TRBV2, with a weak D call TRBD1 (5 bases). V dropped 3 bases and J dropped 3 bases, with 11 bases sitting between them. Looked up from germline, CDR1 is SNHLY and CDR2 is FYNNEI. The CDR3 contains 14 residues. The CDR3 DNA reads as TGTGCCAGCAGTGACCAGGGCGGGGACTATGGCTACACCTTC. Translated: CASSDQGGDYGYTF.

The sample holds a few counts of this clone. The V and J genes are TRBV6-4 and TRBJ2-3, with 10 positions matching TRBD2. Germline-derived CDR1 and CDR2 are MRHNA and SNTAGT. Trimming cost V 0 bases and J 4 bases; bases outside gene matches: 4. CDR3 length equals 16 residues. CDR3 residues: CASSDSSGRAADTQYF. For the CDR3, the DNA is TGTGCCAGCAGTGACTCGAGCGGGAGGGCCGCAGATACGCAGTATTTT.

The gene calls are TRBV5-1 and TRBJ2-5; D is perhaps TRBD2 (5 bases). The CDR3 runs 14 residues. Trimming pared 4 bases from V and 1 base from J, leaving 11 bases between. Germline loops: CDR1 SGHRS, CDR2 YFSETQ. In nucleotides, the CDR3 is TGCGCCAGCAGCCTGGGCGGGTTCCAAGAGACCCAGTACTTC. Its protein product is CASSLGGFQETQYF.

The CDR3 loop is CASSSAWTAENTEAFF. The CDR3 DNA sequence: TGTGCCAGCAGTAGCGCGTGGACAGCCGAGAACACTGAAGCTTTCTTT. This chain joins TRBV2 and TRBJ1-1; a weak D match, TRBD1 (6 bases). V was trimmed by 5 bases and J by 1 base, leaving 17 bases between them. Germline CDR1 SNHLY, CDR2 FYNNEI. The length of the CDR3 is 16 residues.

The chain carries TRBV5-1 and TRBJ1-5; 12 nucleotides agree with TRBD1. The V and J ends lost 3 bases and 7 bases, in that order; junction bases with no gene match: 5. Germline V gene data show CDR1 as SGHRS and CDR2 as YFSETQ. This CDR3 region has 15 residues. CDR3 sequence reads: CASSSGQGAQQPQHF. CDR3 nucleotides: TGCGCCAGCAGCTCGGGACAGGGGGCCCAGCAGCCCCAGCATTTT.

The rearrangement links TRBV9 to TRBJ2-7, with 7 bases matching TRBD1. V was pared by 4 bases and J by 4 bases, with 8 bases of the junction left unmatched. This CDR3 region has 14 residues. Germline V gene sequence: CDR1 SGDLS, CDR2 YYNGEE. CDR3 sequence reads: CASSTGQSSYEQYF. CDR3 sequence (DNA): TGTGCCAGCAGCACGGGACAGAGCTCATACGAGCAGTACTTC.

The V call is TRBV9, the J call TRBJ1-1; perhaps TRBD1 as D (6 bases). The CDR3 runs to 16 residues. Between the trimmed V and J ends, which lost 0 bases and 1 base, there was a span of 13 bases. CDR1 SGDLS and CDR2 YYNGEE come from the germline V gene. The CDR3 is CASSVDEGERNTEAFF. As DNA, the CDR3 is TGTGCCAGCAGCGTAGACGAGGGGGAGAGGAACACTGAAGCTTTCTTT.

The CDR3 sequence: CASWTGGEGYTF. Here the CDR3 DNA reads TGTGCCAGCTGGACAGGGGGTGAAGGCTACACCTTC. The chain uses TRBV9 and TRBJ1-2, with 10 nucleotides matching TRBD1. Trimming at V came to 7 bases and at J to 8 bases, leaving 5 bases not matched to a gene. CDR3 size: 12 residues. CDR1 is SGDLS, CDR2 YYNGEE, per germline.

This rearrangement joins TRBV4-3 to TRBJ2-5; 8 bases map to TRBD2. J lost 5 bases, V lost 4 bases, and 6 bases had no gene match. This CDR3 has 14 amino acids. Germline CDR1 and CDR2: LGHNA and YSLEER. Written as DNA, the CDR3 is TGCGCCAGCAGCCCCCGGGGGGGCGGCGAGACCCAGTACTTC. It encodes CASSPRGGGETQYF.

J is TRBJ2-5 and V is TRBV9; possible D gene TRBD2, 7 bases. Trimming stripped 3 bases from V and 5 bases from J, with 23 bases between. CDR3 length: 17 residues. Germline assignment: CDR1 SGDLS and CDR2 YYNGEE. The DNA of the CDR3 is TGTGCCAGCAGCGCCGGGGTCGGAGGGGGGGCCCCGGAGACCCAGTACTTC. This translates into CASSAGVGGGAPETQYF.

J is TRBJ1-1 and V is TRBV5-1; D is perhaps TRBD1 (6 bases). V shed 2 bases and J shed 1 base, with 15 bases lying between them. This CDR3 comprises 16 residues. Looked up from germline, CDR1 is SGHRS and CDR2 is YFSETQ. This chain's CDR3 is CASSFTTAGANTEAFF. In DNA, the CDR3 is TGCGCCAGCAGCTTTACAACCGCAGGGGCGAACACTGAAGCTTTCTTT.

The chain is built from TRBV6-1 and TRBJ2-7, with D perhaps TRBD2 (6 bases). The CDR3 runs 14 residues. Trimming took off 0 bases at V and 0 bases at J, with 6 bases between the two ends. Germline CDR1 reads MNHNS; CDR2 reads SASEGT. The DNA for the CDR3 is TGTGCCAGCAGTGAAGCGGGAGGCTCCTACGAGCAGTACTTC. Its protein is CASSEAGGSYEQYF.

The chain is built from TRBV7-2 and TRBJ1-2; TRBD1 is a possible D gene (6 bases). Germline V lookup: CDR1 SGHTA, CDR2 FQGNSA. This CDR3 spans 14 amino acids. Trimming took 4 bases from V and 8 from J, leaving 17 bases between them. The DNA of the CDR3 is TGTGCCAGCAGCTCCCCATTGAGGGGGAGAGGCTACACCTTC. Translation: CASSSPLRGRGYTF.

This clone was seen a few times. CDR3: CASSLQTGGGSPLHF. CDR3 DNA: TGTGCCAGCAGCCTTCAAACAGGGGGCGGATCACCCCTCCACTTT. The gene calls are TRBV14 and TRBJ1-6, with 9 bases that match TRBD1. Germline V lookup: CDR1 SGHDN, CDR2 FVKESK. This CDR3 spans 15 amino acids. V lost 4 bases and J lost 10; bases outside the gene matches: 8.